Detailed here is one T cell receptor (beta chain). Antigen unknown. Using immunoSEQ multiplex PCR, the repertoire was profiled, and TCRdb retains in-frame clones only, with some absent. The table has tens of thousands of clones, roughly four fifths seen once. The sample originates from a study of OX40 agonist ivuxolimab in advanced cancers. As for the study in general: Dose-escalation patients had hepatocellular carcinoma, melanoma, renal cell or head and neck cancer. Findings of the study overall: Which antigen the expanded peripheral T cells recognized is unknown.

Germline trimming cut 3 bases from V and 2 bases from J; bases unmatched to any gene: 3. CDR1 LNHNV and CDR2 YYDKDF come from the germline V gene (reference sequence). The CDR3 contains 14 residues. V and J are TRBV15 and TRBJ1-2, with 7 nucleotides matching TRBD1. The material was CD4+ or CD8+ T cells sorted from blood, obtained in a trial of the OX40 agonist ivuxolimab. This TCR was sampled from an adult with an advanced solid tumor such as melanoma, head and neck, liver or kidney cancer. The DNA of the CDR3 is TGTGCCACCAGCAGGAACAGGGGAAACTATGGCTACACCTTC. This codes for CATSRNRGNYGYTF.